This T cell receptor beta chain was sequenced for a study of blood T cell repertoires in COVID-19. Clones were read by immunoSEQ multiplex PCR, and TCRdb kept only the in-frame ones, dropping some. The sample yields 130,000 or so clones, 80% to 90% seen once. Germline loops: CDR1 MNHEY, CDR2 SVGAGI. Trimming cost V 6 bases and J 8 bases; bases outside gene matches: 12. The CDR3 totals 15 residues. The chain is built from TRBV6-5 and TRBJ1-4; TRBD1 agrees at 7 bases. This TCR derives from a woman aged 55-75 years with acute or convalescent COVID-19. The sample comprised peripheral blood. The CDR3 spells CASRKVQGGREKLFF. DNA of the CDR3: TGTGCCAGCAGGAAGGTGCAGGGGGGACGGGAAAAACTGTTTTTT.